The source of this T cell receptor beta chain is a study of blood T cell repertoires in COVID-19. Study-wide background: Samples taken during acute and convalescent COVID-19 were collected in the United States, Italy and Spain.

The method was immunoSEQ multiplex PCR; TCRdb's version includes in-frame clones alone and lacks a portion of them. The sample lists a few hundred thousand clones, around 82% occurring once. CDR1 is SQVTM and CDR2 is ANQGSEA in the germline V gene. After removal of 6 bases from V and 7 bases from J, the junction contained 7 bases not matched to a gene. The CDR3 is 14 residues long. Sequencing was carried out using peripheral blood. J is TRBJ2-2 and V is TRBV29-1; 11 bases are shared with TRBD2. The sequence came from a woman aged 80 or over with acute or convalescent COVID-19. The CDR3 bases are TGCAGCGTCGATACTAGCGGGGGTATCGGGGAGCTGTTTTTT. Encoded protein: CSVDTSGGIGELFF.